A selection of T cell receptor beta chains follows, all from one sample in a study of blood T cell repertoires in COVID-19. Method: immunoSEQ multiplex PCR; TCRdb's copy keeps in-frame clones and lacks some. Here the sample spans under 75,000 clones, about 92% being singletons. The sample comprised peripheral blood. Receptors originate from a middle-aged man with active COVID-19. CDR3s include the opening cysteine and the closing phenylalanine or tryptophan. The D gene is left open where the match is weak. Expanded clones are given a class, and other clones once, few, many or no size at all.

clone_size,v_call,d_call,j_call,cdr3_nt,cdr3_aa
NA,TRBV4-3,TRBD1,TRBJ2-1,TGCGCCAGCAGCCAAGTTGGAGCGAGGGGGCTTTGGAATGAGCAGTTCTTC,CASSQVGARGLWNEQFF
NA,TRBV19,TRBD1,TRBJ2-7,TGTGCCAGTAGCCGGACAGGGGGCAGCAATTACGAGCAGTACTTC,CASSRTGGSNYEQYF
NA,TRBV7-2,TRBD1,TRBJ1-1,TGTGCCAGCACCCCTGACAGGGGTAACGTGAACACTGAAGCTTTCTTT,CASTPDRGNVNTEAFF
NA,TRBV2,NA,TRBJ1-1,TGTGCCAGCAGTATACAGAGGGCCCCGAACACTGAAGCTTTCTTT,CASSIQRAPNTEAFF
NA,TRBV2,NA,TRBJ1-1,TGTGCCAGCACCGGAGGAATGAACACTGAAGCTTTCTTT,CASTGGMNTEAFF
once,TRBV11-3,NA,TRBJ2-7,TGTGCCAGCAGCTTCCGGGGCTACGAGCAGTACTTC,CASSFRGYEQYF
NA,TRBV5-1,NA,TRBJ1-1,TGCGCCAGCAGCTCGCTCGGGGTCGAAAGGGACACTGAAGCTTTCTTT,CASSSLGVERDTEAFF
NA,TRBV19,NA,TRBJ2-3,TGTGCCAGTAGTAGCGCGTACGGAGGTACGCAGTATTTT,CASSSAYGGTQYF
NA,TRBV19,TRBD2,TRBJ2-2,TGTGCCAGTAGTTCTAGGACTAGCGGGGGAACCACCGGGGAGCTGTTTTTT,CASSSRTSGGTTGELFF
NA,TRBV5-8,NA,TRBJ2-1,TGTGCCAGCAGCTTAGGCGGGACCTCCTACAATGAGCAGTTCTTC,CASSLGGTSYNEQFF
NA,TRBV28,NA,TRBJ2-5,TGTGCCAGCAGTTCACCCTACGGGTCTGCAGAAGAGACCCAGTACTTC,CASSSPYGSAEETQYF
few,TRBV2,NA,TRBJ1-5,TGTGCCAGACCCTGGACAGCAAGGAATCAGCCCCAGCATTTT,CARPWTARNQPQHF
NA,TRBV29-1,NA,TRBJ1-5,TGCAGCGTTGTGGAGGGTATCAGCAATCAGCCCCAGCATTTT,CSVVEGISNQPQHF